Following are 18 T cell receptor beta chains from one sample sequenced in a study of blood T cell repertoires in COVID-19 (dated by TCRdb to between 2020 and 2021). Library generation was performed with the immunoSEQ multiplex PCR assay. The clones in this table, taken by TCRdb from immuneACCESS, are in-frame only. Not every clone is retained; where verified, under half of the shortfall comes from an unresolved V gene, and the cause of the rest is unknown. Present in this sample are about 200,000 clones, 75% to 90% of which were seen just once. Clones ranked in the top ten supply 2% to 2.5% of the sample. Sequencing input: PBMCs or T cells enriched from blood (not recorded which). The receptors derive from a woman in her 30s who had recovered from COVID-19.

The genes are TRBV4-3 and TRBJ2-7, with TRBD1 matching over 7 bases. The CDR3 runs 15 residues. J lost 3 bases, V lost 1 base, and 6 bases had no gene match. Per the germline V gene, CDR1 is LGHNA and CDR2 is YSLEER. CDR3 region: CASSQAGDSHYEQYF. The CDR3 region has the DNA TGCGCCAGCAGCCAAGCTGGGGACAGCCACTACGAGCAGTACTTC.

The V and J genes are TRBV2 and TRBJ2-7, with D hard to call. This CDR3 region has 12 residues. Germline assignment: CDR1 SNHLY and CDR2 FYNNEI. V was pared by 3 bases and J by 6 bases, with 9 bases between. This chain's CDR3 is CASSDGRGEQYF. CDR3 nucleotide sequence: TGTGCCAGCAGTGATGGGCGTGGCGAGCAGTACTTC.

The genes are TRBV6-1 and TRBJ2-1; 10 bases match TRBD2. Trimming removed 0 bases from V and 4 bases from J; junction bases left unmatched: 0. This CDR3 comprises 15 residues. Germline CDR1 reads MNHNS; CDR2 reads SASEGT. CDR3 nucleotide sequence: TGTGCCAGCAGTGAAGCAGCGGGGGGGTACAATGAGCAGTTCTTC. Its translation: CASSEAAGGYNEQFF.

The chain links TRBV29-1 to TRBJ2-2, with 9 bases lining up with TRBD2. Looked up from germline, CDR1 is SQVTM and CDR2 is ANQGSEA. The CDR3 sequence is 13 residues long. This CDR3 reads CSGLLAGTGELFF. CDR3 DNA: TGCAGTGGCCTCCTAGCGGGGACCGGGGAGCTGTTTTTT.

J is TRBJ2-1 and V is TRBV5-1; 8 bases are shared with TRBD2. The J segment lost 9 bases and the V segment lost 0 bases, leaving 5 bases of the junction unmatched. Germline CDR1 SGHRS, CDR2 YFSETQ. The CDR3 is 14 residues long. The chain's CDR3 is CASSLEAGDGEQFF. CDR3 in DNA: TGCGCCAGCAGCTTGGAAGCGGGAGACGGTGAGCAGTTCTTC.

This CDR3 reads CASSLRADTQYF. The DNA for the CDR3 is TGTGCCAGCAGTTTAAGAGCAGATACGCAGTATTTT. This chain connects TRBV12-3 or TRBV12-4 to TRBJ2-3; D remains unclear. V was pared by 2 bases and J by 4 bases, with 4 bases between. The CDR3 is 12 amino acids.

This rearrangement joins TRBV11-3 to TRBJ1-4; D is unresolved. V was shortened by 11 bases and J by 8 bases, with 18 bases between the two germline ends. This CDR3 comprises 13 residues. CDR1 and CDR2 (germline): SGHNT, YENEEA. The CDR3 DNA is TGTGCCTCCGGCCGGGGAGGGAGCGAAAAACTGTTTTTT. It translates to CASGRGGSEKLFF.

This clone was seen a few times. The CDR3 reads CASSPRQGGQETQYF. CDR3 coding DNA: TGTGCCAGCAGCCCTAGACAGGGGGGACAAGAGACCCAGTACTTC. This chain links TRBV5-8 with TRBJ2-5, with 9 bases identical to TRBD1. The CDR3 runs 15 residues. Germline-derived CDR1 and CDR2 are SGHTS and YDEGEE. J lost 2 bases, V lost 4 bases, and 6 bases had no gene match.

This clone showed up just once. The same CDR3 is also encoded by other DNA sequences in this sample. J is TRBJ1-1 and V is TRBV9; possibly TRBD1 for D (5 bases). Germline CDR1 SGDLS, CDR2 YYNGEE. The CDR3 has 13 amino acids. Deletions cut 3 bases from V and 0 bases from J, with 6 bases between. The CDR3: CASSGQMNTEAFF. The DNA of the CDR3 is TGTGCCAGCAGCGGACAGATGAACACTGAAGCTTTCTTT.

The chain employs TRBV3-1 (or the pseudogene TRBV3-2) and TRBJ2-5; 11 bases map to TRBD2. This CDR3 contains 18 residues. J gave up 3 bases and V 3 bases, and 12 bases lay outside the gene matches. CDR1 is LGHDT and CDR2 is YNNKEL in the germline V gene (reference sequence). CDR3 sequence (DNA): TGTGCCAGCAGCCACCAGGGAAAGACTAGCGGGACTAAAGAGACCCAGTACTTC. It codes for CASSHQGKTSGTKETQYF.

The rearrangement joins TRBV18 to TRBJ2-7, with D possibly TRBD2 on 5 matching bases. Trimming stripped 3 bases from V and 6 bases from J, with 12 bases between. CDR1 is KGHSH, CDR2 LQKENI, per germline. CDR3 length: 13 residues. CDR3 nucleotide sequence: TGTGCCAGCTCACCCCGAGCGGAGGCCGAGCAGTACTTC. This encodes CASSPRAEAEQYF.

CDR3 loop: CATSEGRGEQFF. DNA of the CDR3: TGTGCCACCAGTGAGGGAAGGGGTGAGCAGTTCTTC. The chain uses TRBV24-1 and TRBJ2-1; D perhaps matches TRBD1 (5 bases). Per the germline V gene, CDR1 is KGHDR and CDR2 is SFDVKD. Between the trimmed V and J ends, which lost 4 bases and 9 bases, there was a span of 9 bases. This CDR3 comprises 12 residues.

The chain links TRBV21-1 to TRBJ2-1; the table assigns TRBD2, which was not confirmed against the DNA. TRBV21-1 is an annotated pseudogene. The length of the CDR3 is 15 residues. The CDR3 DNA reads as TGTGCCAGCAGCAAAATAGCGGGAAAATACAATGAGCAGTTCTTC. Its translation is CASSKIAGKYNEQFF.

The V and J genes are TRBV19 and TRBJ1-2; unclear D gene. V lost 3 bases, J lost 3 bases, and 8 bases lay in between. The germline gives CDR1 LNHDA, CDR2 SQIVND (reference sequence). The CDR3 covers 13 residues. The CDR3 reads CASSMKGDYGYTF. The CDR3 DNA reads as TGTGCCAGTAGTATGAAGGGAGACTATGGCTACACCTTC.

The chain is built from TRBV2 and TRBJ1-2; 7 bases map to TRBD1. After removal of 6 bases from V and 0 bases from J, the junction contained 4 bases not matched to a gene. Germline V gene data show CDR1 as SNHLY and CDR2 as FYNNEI. The CDR3 has 14 amino acids. CDR3 protein: CASRAGQTNYGYTF. CDR3 nucleotides: TGTGCCAGCAGGGCGGGACAGACTAACTATGGCTACACCTTC.

V and J are TRBV4-2 and TRBJ1-2, with D possibly being TRBD1 (6 bases). The V gene's germline CDR1 is LGHNA and CDR2 YNFKEQ. Trimming stripped 0 bases from V and 8 bases from J, with 10 bases between. CDR3 length equals 13 residues. CDR3 in amino acids: CASSQEGASGYTF. CDR3 coding DNA: TGTGCCAGCAGCCAAGAGGGGGCGTCAGGCTACACCTTC.

The CDR3, as DNA: TGTGCCAGCTCACCACAGGGGGCCGGTCAGCCCCAGCATTTT. Its translation is CASSPQGAGQPQHF. This chain connects TRBV18 to TRBJ1-5, with TRBD1 identical over 7 bases. Looked up from germline, CDR1 is KGHSH and CDR2 is LQKENI. V lost 1 base and J lost 6; bases outside the gene matches: 3. The CDR3 runs to 14 residues.

The V and J genes are TRBV30 and TRBJ1-1; no reliable D call. Germline V gene data show CDR1 as GTSNPN and CDR2 as SVGIG (reference sequence). Between the trimmed V and J ends, which lost 0 bases and 3 bases, there was a span of 8 bases. CDR3 length equals 13 residues. The CDR3 DNA is TGTGCCTGGAGTGTCATGCGTGACACTGAAGCTTTCTTT. Translated, it gives CAWSVMRDTEAFF.